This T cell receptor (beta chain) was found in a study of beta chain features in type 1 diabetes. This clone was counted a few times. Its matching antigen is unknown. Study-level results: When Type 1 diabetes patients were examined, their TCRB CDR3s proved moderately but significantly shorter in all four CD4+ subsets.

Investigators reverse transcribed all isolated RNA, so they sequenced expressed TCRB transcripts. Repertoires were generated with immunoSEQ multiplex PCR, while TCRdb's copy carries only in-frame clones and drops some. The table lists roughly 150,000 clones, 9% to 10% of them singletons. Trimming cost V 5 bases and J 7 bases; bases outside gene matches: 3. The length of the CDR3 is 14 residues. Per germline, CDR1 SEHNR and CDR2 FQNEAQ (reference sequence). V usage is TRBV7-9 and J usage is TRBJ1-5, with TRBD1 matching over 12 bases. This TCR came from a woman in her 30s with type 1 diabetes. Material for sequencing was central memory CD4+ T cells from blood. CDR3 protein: CASSGGTGGQPQHF. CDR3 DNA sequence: TGTGCCAGCAGCGGGGGGACAGGGGGCCAGCCCCAGCATTTT. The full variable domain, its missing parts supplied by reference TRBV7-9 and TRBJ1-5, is DTGVSQNPRHKITKRGQNVTFRCDPISEHNRLYWYRQTLGQGPEFLTYFQNEAQLEKSRLLSDRFSAERPKGSFSTLEIQRTEQGDSAMYLCASSGGTGGQPQHFGDGTRLSIL.